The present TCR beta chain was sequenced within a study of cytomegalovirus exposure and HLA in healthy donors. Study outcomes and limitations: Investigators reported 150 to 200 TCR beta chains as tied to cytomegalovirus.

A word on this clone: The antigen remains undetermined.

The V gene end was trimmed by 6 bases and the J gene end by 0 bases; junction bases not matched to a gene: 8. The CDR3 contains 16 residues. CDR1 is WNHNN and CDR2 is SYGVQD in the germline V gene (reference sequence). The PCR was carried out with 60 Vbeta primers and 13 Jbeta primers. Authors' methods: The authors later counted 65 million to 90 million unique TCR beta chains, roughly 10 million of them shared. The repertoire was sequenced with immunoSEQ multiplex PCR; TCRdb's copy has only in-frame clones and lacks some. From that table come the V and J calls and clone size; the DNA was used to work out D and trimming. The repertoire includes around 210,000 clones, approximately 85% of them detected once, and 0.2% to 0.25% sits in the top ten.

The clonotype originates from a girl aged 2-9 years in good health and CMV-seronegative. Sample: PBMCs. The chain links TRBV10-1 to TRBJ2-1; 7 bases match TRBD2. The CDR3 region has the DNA TGCGCCAGCAGCCCATCTAGCGGCGGCTCCTACAATGAGCAGTTCTTC. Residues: CASSPSSGGSYNEQFF.